This T cell receptor (beta chain) emerged from a study of tissue T cells after allogeneic stem cell transplantation. Survey-depth TCRbeta CDR3 sequencing reported V/J genes and productive frequencies. The method was immunoSEQ multiplex PCR; TCRdb's version includes in-frame clones alone and lacks a portion of them. The sample has about 3,500 clones, roughly 53% seen once. Time point of the sample: mouse harvest day 14 after allogeneic transplant. The graft held 10^6 splenic CD5+ T cells and 10^7 T-cell-depleted bone marrow cells. For this clone: The listed genes are named as in mouse.

The receptor was isolated from a female BALB/c mouse given C57BL/6 T cells with graft-versus-host disease after an allogeneic hematopoietic cell transplant. The sample was gut tissue.

The CDR3 is CSSSARSSYEQYF. The sequenced part of the CDR3 DNA is TGCTCCAGCAGTGCGAGGAGCTCCTATGAACAGTAC. The chain combines TRBV23 with TRBJ2-7. The read ends 1 residue shy of where the CDR3 ends; the end is completed using the germline J gene. The CDR3 sequence is 13 residues long. CDR1 and CDR2 (germline): KGHTA, FQNQQP.